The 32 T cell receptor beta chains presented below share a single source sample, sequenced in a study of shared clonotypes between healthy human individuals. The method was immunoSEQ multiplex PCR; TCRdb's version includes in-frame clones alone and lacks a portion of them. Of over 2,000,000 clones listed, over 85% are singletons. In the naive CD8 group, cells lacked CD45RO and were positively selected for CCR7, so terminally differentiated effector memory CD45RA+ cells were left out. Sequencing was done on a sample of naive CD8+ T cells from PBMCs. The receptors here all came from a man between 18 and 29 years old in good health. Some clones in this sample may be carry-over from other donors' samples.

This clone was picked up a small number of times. The CDR3 DNA is TGTGCCAGCAGTTTACCTGCGGGGGAAGCTTTCTTT. Its protein product is CASSLPAGEAFF. J is TRBJ1-1 and V is TRBV27, with no clear D. CDR3 length: 12 residues. V was pared by 2 bases and J by 8 bases, with 9 bases between. CDR1 is MNHEY, CDR2 SMNVEV, per germline (reference sequence).

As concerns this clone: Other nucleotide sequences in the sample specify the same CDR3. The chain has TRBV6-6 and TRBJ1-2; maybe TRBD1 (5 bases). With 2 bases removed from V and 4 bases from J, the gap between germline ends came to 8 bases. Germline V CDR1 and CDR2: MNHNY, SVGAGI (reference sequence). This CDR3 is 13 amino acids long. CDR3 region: CASSYLDSYGYTF. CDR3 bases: TGTGCCAGCAGTTACCTTGACAGCTATGGCTACACCTTC.

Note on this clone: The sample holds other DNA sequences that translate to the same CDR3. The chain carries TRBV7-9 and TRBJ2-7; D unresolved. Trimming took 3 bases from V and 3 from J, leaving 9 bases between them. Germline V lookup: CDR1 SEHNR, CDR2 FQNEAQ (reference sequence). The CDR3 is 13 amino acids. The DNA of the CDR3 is TGTGCCAGCAGCTTCGACCGCGGCTACGAGCAGTACTTC. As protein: CASSFDRGYEQYF.

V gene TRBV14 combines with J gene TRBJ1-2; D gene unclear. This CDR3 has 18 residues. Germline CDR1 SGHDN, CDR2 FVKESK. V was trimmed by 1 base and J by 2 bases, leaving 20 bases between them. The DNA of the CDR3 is TGTGCCAGCAGCCAAGCCTATAGGAACGGACGTCAAAACTATGGCTACACCTTC. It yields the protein CASSQAYRNGRQNYGYTF.

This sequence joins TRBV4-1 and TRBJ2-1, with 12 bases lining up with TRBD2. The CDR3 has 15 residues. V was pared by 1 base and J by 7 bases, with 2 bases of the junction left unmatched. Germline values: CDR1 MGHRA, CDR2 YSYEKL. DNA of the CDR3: TGCGCCAGCAGCCAAGTGGGGACTAGCGGGAATGAGCAGTTCTTC. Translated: CASSQVGTSGNEQFF.

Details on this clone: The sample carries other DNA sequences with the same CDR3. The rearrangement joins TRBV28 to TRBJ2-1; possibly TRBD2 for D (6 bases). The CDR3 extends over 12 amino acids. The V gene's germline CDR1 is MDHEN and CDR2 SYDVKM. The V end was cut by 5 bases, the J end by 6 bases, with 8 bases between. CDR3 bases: TGTGCCAGCAGTCCTAGCGTCAATGAGCAGTTCTTC. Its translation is CASSPSVNEQFF.

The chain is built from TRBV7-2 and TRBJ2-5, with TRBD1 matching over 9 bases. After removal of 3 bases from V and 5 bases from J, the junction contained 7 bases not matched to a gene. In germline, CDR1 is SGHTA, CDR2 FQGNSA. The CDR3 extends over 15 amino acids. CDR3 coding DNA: TGTGCCAGCAGCTTGGGACAGGGAGTTCACGAGACCCAGTACTTC. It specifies CASSLGQGVHETQYF.

The CDR3 spells CASSPFRMGYTF. CDR3 coding DNA: TGTGCCAGCAGCCCGTTCCGTATGGGCTACACCTTC. The chain joins TRBV7-6 to TRBJ1-2; D gene unclear. CDR1 and CDR2 (germline): SGHVS, FNYEAQ. V was trimmed by 5 bases and J by 8 bases, leaving 12 bases between them. This CDR3 is 12 amino acids long. Full variable domain (missing parts from reference TRBV7-6 and TRBJ1-2): GAGVSQSPRYKVTKRGQDVALRCDPISGHVSLYWYRQALGQGPEFLTYFNYEAQQDKSGLPNDRFSAERPEGSISTLTIQRTEQRDSAMYRCASSPFRMGYTFGSGTRLTVV.

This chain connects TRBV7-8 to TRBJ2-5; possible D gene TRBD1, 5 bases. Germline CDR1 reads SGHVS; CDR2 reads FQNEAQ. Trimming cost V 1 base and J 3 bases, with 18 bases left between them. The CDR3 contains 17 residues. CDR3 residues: CASSLVGAVLTKETQYF. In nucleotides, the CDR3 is TGTGCCAGCAGCTTAGTTGGGGCAGTACTGACCAAAGAGACCCAGTACTTC.

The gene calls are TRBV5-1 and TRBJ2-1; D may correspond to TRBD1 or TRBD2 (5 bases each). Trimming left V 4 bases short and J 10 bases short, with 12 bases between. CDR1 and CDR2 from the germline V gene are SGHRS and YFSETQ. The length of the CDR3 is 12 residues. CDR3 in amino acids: CASSGAGTEQFF. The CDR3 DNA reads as TGCGCCAGCAGCGGGGCAGGGACGGAGCAGTTCTTC. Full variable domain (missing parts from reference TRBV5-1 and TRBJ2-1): KAGVTQTPRYLIKTRGQQVTLSCSPISGHRSVSWYQQTPGQGLQFLFEYFSETQRNKGNFPGRFSGRQFSNSRSEMNVSTLELGDSALYLCASSGAGTEQFFGPGTRLTVL.

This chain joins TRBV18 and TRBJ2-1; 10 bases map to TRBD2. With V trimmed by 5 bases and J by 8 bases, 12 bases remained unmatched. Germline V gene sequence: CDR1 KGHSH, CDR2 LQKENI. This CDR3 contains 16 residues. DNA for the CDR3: TGTGCCAGCTCATCGACAGCGGGAGGGCCTGTCGATGAGCAGTTCTTC. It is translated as CASSSTAGGPVDEQFF.

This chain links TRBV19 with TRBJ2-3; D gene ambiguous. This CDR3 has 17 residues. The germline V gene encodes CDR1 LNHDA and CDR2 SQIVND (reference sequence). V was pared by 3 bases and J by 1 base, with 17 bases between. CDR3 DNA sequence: TGTGCCAGTAGTATCGGGTACTCTATGTGGGGCACAGATACGCAGTATTTT. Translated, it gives CASSIGYSMWGTDTQYF.

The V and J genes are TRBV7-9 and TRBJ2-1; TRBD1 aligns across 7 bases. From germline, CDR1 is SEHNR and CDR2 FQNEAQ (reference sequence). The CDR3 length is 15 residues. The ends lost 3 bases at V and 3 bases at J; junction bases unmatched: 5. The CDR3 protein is CASSFTQGVYNEQFF. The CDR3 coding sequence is TGTGCCAGCAGCTTTACGCAGGGGGTCTACAATGAGCAGTTCTTC.

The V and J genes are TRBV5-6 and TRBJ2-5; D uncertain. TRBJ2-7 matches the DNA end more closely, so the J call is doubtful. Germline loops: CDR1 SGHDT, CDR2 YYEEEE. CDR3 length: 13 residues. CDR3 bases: TGTGCCAGCAGCTTGGCCACCGGCTACGAGCAGTACTTC. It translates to CASSLATGYEQYF.

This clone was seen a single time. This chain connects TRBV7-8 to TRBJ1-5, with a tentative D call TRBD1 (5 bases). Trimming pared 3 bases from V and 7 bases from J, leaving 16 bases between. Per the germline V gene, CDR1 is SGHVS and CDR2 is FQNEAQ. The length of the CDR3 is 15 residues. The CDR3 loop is CASSLEVGPGQPQHF. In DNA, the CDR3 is TGTGCCAGCAGCTTGGAAGTGGGGCCCGGGCAGCCCCAGCATTTT. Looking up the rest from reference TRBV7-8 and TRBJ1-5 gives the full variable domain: GAGVSQSPRYKVAKRGQDVALRCDPISGHVSLFWYQQALGQGPEFLTYFQNEAQLDKSGLPSDRFFAERPEGSVSTLKIQRTQQEDSAVYLCASSLEVGPGQPQHFGDGTRLSIL.

The CDR3 is CASSPRGGPGGPGELFF. In nucleotides, the CDR3 is TGTGCCAGCTCACCACGAGGTGGGCCCGGCGGTCCCGGGGAGCTGTTTTTT. The chain carries TRBV18 and TRBJ2-2; no firm D call. V was cut by 1 base and J by 6 bases, with 18 bases left in between. In germline, CDR1 is KGHSH, CDR2 LQKENI. This CDR3 contains 17 residues.

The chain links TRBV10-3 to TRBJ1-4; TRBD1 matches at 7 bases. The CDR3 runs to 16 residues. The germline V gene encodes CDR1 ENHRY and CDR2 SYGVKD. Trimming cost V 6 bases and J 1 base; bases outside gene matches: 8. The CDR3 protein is CAIRARQGGTNEKLFF. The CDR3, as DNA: TGTGCCATCAGGGCACGACAGGGTGGAACTAATGAAAAACTGTTTTTT.

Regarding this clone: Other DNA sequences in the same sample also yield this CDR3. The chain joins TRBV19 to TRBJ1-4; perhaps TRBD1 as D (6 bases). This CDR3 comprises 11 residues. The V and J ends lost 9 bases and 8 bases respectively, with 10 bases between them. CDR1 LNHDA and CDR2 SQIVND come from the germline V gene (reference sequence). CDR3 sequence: CASRGQEKLFF. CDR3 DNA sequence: TGTGCCAGCAGGGGTCAGGAAAAACTGTTTTTT.

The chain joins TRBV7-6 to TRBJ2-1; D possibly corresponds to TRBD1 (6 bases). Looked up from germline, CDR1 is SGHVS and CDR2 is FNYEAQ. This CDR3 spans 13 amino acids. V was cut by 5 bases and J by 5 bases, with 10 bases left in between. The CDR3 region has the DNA TGTGCCAGCAGCGCACACAGGGACAATGAGCAGTTCTTC. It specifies CASSAHRDNEQFF.

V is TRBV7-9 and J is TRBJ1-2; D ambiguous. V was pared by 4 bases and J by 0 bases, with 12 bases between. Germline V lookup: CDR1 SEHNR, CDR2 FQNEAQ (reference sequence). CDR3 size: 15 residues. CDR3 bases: TGTGCCAGCAGCTCCCTGCCTCTAGCTAACTATGGCTACACCTTC. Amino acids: CASSSLPLANYGYTF.

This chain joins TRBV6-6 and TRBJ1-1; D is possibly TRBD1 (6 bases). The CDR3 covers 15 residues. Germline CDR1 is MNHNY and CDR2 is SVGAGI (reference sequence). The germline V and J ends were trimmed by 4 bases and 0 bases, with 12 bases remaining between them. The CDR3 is CASSLGRDMNTEAFF. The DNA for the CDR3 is TGTGCCAGCAGTTTGGGACGGGACATGAACACTGAAGCTTTCTTT.

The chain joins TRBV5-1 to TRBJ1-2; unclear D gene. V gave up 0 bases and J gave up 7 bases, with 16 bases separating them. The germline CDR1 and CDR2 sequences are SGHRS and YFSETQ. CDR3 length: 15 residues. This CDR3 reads CASSLAARNASGYTF. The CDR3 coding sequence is TGCGCCAGCAGCTTGGCGGCACGTAACGCCTCTGGCTACACCTTC.

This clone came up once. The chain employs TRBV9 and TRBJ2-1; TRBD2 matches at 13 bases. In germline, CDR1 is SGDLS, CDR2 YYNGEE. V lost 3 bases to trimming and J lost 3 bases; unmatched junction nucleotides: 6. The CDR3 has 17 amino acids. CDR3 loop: CASSGGTSGTYYNEQFF. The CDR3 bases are TGTGCCAGCAGCGGGGGGACTAGCGGGACTTACTACAATGAGCAGTTCTTC.

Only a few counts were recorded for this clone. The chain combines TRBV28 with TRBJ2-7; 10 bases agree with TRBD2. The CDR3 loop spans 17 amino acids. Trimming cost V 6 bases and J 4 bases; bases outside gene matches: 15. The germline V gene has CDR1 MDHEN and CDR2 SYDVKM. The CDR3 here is CASSLGPVTSGTYEQYF. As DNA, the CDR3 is TGTGCCAGCAGCCTAGGACCCGTAACTAGCGGGACATACGAGCAGTACTTC.

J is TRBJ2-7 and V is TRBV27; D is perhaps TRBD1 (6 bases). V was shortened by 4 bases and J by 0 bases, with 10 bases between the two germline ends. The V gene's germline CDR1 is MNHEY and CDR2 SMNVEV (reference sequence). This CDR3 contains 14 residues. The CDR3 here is CASSSRRGSYEQYF. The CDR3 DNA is TGTGCCAGCAGTTCCCGCAGGGGCTCCTACGAGCAGTACTTC.

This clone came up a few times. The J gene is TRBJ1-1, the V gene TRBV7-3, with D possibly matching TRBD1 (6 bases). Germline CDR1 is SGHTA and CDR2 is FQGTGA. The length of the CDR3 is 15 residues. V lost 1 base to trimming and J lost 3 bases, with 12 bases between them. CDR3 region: CASSLIRGGHTEAFF. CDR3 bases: TGTGCCAGCAGCTTAATTCGGGGGGGCCACACTGAAGCTTTCTTT.

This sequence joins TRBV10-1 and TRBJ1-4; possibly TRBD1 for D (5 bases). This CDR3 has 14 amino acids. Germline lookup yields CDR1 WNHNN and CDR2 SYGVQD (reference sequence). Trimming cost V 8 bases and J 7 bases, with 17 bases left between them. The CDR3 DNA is TGCGCCAGCCGCACGACAGCGATCAGTGAAAAACTGTTTTTT. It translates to CASRTTAISEKLFF.

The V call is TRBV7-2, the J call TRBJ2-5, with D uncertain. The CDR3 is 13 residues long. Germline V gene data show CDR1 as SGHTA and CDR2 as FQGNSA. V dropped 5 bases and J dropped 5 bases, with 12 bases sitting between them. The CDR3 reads CASSKTPRETQYF. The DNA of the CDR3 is TGTGCCAGCAGCAAGACCCCACGGGAGACCCAGTACTTC. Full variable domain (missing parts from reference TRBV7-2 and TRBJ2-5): GAGVSQSPSNKVTEKGKDVELRCDPISGHTALYWYRQSLGQGLEFLIYFQGNSAPDKSGLPSDRFSAERTGGSVSTLTIQRTQQEDSAVYLCASSKTPRETQYFGPGTRLLVL.

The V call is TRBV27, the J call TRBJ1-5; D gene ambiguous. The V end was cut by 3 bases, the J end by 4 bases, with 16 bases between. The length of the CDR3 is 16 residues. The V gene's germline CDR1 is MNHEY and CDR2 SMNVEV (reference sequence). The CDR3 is CASSFSSGEINQPQHF. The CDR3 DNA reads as TGTGCCAGCAGTTTTTCCTCCGGGGAAATAAATCAGCCCCAGCATTTT.

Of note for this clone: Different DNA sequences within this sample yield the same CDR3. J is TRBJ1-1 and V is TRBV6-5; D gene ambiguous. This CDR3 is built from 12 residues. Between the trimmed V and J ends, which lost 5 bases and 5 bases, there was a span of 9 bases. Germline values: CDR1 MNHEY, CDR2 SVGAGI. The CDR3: CASSPGGTEAFF. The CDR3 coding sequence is TGTGCCAGCAGTCCAGGTGGTACTGAAGCTTTCTTT.

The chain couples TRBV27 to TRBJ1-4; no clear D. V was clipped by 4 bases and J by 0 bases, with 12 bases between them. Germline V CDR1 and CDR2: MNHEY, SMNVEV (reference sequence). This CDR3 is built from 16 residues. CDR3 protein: CASSSLLGATNEKLFF. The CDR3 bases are TGTGCCAGCAGTTCCCTTCTTGGTGCAACTAATGAAAAACTGTTTTTT.

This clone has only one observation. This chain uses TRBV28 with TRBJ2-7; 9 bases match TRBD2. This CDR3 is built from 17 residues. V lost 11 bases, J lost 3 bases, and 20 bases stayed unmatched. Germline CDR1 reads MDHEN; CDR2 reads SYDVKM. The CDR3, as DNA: TGTGCCTCACTGGGGGGGGAGAGCGGGAGGCTAGGCTACGAGCAGTACTTC. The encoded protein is CASLGGESGRLGYEQYF.